This TCR beta chain appears in the sequencing data of a study of control samples from healthy donors and cancer patients. Profiled with immunoSEQ multiplex PCR; TCRdb holds only in-frame clones, not every one. The sample carries under 75,000 clones, over 75% recorded once. This CDR3 contains 15 residues. Unmatched junction bases numbered 5, after V lost 4 bases and J lost 0 bases. Germline values: CDR1 SEHNR, CDR2 FQNEAQ (reference sequence). Points on this clone: Other nucleotide sequences from this sample produce the same CDR3.

The TCR sequence derives from a man in his forties or fifties in good health. The sample taken for sequencing was blood. The J gene is TRBJ1-1, the V gene TRBV7-9; 7 bases align to TRBD1. Written as DNA, the CDR3 is TGTGCCAGCAGCTCGGGACAGACTATGAACACTGAAGCTTTCTTT. Its protein is CASSSGQTMNTEAFF.